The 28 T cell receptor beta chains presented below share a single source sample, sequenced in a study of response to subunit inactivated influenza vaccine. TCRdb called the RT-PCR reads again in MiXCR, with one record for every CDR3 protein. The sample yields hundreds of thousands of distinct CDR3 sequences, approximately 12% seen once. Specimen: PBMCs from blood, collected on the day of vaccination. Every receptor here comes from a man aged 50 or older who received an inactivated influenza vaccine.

The CDR3 region is CASSRSNTEAFF. For the CDR3, the DNA is TGTGCCAGCAGCCGATCGAACACTGAAGCTTTCTTT. The chain joins TRBV6-2 or TRBV6-3 to TRBJ1-1; D is unclear. This CDR3 is built from 12 residues. Trimming pared 6 bases from V and 1 base from J, leaving 6 bases between. Germline-derived CDR1 and CDR2 are MNHEY and SVGEGT.

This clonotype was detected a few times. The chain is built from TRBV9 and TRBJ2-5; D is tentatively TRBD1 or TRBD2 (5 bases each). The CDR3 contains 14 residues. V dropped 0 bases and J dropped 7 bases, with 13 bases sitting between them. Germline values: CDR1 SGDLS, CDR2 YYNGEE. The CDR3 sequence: CASSVGGDIGTQYF. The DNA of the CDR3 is TGTGCCAGCAGCGTAGGAGGGGATATAGGGACCCAGTACTTC.

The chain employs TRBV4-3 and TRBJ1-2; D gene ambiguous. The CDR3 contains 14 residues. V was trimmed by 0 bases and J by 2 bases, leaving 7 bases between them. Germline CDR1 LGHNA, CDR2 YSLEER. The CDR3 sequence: CASSQELVNYGYTF. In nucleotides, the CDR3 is TGCGCCAGCAGCCAAGAATTGGTAAACTATGGCTACACCTTC.

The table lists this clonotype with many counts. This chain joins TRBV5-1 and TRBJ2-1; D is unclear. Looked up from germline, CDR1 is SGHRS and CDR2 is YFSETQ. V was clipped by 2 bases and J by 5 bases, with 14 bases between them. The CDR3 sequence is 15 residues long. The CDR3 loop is CASSFQVGYDNEQFF. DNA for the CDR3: TGCGCCAGCAGCTTCCAAGTGGGTTACGACAATGAGCAGTTCTTC. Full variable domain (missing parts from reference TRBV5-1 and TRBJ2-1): KAGVTQTPRYLIKTRGQQVTLSCSPISGHRSVSWYQQTPGQGLQFLFEYFSETQRNKGNFPGRFSGRQFSNSRSEMNVSTLELGDSALYLCASSFQVGYDNEQFFGPGTRLTVL.

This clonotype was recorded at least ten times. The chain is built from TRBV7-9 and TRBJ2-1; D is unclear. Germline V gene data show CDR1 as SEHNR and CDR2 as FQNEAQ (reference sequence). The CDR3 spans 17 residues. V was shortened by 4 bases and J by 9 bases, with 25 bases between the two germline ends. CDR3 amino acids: CASSSPSTKKHGGEQFF. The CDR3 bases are TGTGCCAGCAGCTCCCCCAGCACAAAAAAACACGGCGGTGAGCAGTTCTTC.

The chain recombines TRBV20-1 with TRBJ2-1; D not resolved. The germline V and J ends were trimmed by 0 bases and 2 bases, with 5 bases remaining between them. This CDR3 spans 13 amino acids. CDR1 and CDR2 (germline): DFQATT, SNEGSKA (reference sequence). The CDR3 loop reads CSARDVPYNEQFF. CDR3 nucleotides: TGCAGTGCTAGAGATGTTCCCTACAATGAGCAGTTCTTC.

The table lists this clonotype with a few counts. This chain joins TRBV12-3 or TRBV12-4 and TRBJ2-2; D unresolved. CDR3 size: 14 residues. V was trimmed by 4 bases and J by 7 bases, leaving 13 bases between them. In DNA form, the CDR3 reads TGTGCCAGCAGTTACGGGCCATGGGGCGGGGAGCTGTTTTTT. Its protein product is CASSYGPWGGELFF.

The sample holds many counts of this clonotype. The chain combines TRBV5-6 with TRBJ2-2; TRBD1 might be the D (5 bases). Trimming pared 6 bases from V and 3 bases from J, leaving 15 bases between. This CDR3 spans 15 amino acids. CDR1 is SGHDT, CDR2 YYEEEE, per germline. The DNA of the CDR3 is TGTGCCAGCACCATGGTACTACAGGACACCGGGGAGCTGTTTTTT. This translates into CASTMVLQDTGELFF. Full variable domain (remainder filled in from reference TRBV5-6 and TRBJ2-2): DAGVTQSPTHLIKTRGQQVTLRCSPKSGHDTVSWYQQALGQGPQFIFQYYEEEERQRGNFPDRFSGHQFPNYSSELNVNALLLGDSALYLCASTMVLQDTGELFFGEGSRLTVL.

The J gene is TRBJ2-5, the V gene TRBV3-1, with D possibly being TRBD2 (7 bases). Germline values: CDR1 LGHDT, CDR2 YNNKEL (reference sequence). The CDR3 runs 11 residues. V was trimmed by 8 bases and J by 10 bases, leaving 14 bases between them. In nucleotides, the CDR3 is TGTGCCAGCTGGGGGGGCGAGGACCAGTACTTC. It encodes CASWGGEDQYF.

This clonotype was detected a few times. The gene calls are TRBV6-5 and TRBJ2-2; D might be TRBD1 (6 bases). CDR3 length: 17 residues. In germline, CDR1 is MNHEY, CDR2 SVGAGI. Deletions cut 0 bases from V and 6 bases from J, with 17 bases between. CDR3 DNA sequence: TGTGCCAGCAGTTACTCGCGGGTTAAGACAGGTGCCGGGGAGCTGTTTTTT. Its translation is CASSYSRVKTGAGELFF.

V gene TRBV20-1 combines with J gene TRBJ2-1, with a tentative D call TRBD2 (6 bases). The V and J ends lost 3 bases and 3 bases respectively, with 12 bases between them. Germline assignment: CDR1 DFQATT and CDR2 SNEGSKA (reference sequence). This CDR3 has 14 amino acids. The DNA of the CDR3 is TGCAGTGCTAGTCAAGGACTATTCTACAATGAGCAGTTCTTC. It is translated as CSASQGLFYNEQFF.

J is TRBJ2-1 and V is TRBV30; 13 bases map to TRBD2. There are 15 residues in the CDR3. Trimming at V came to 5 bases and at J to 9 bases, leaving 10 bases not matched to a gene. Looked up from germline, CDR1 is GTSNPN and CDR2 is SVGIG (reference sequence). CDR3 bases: TGTGCCTGGGCCAGACTAGCGGGGGGTGGACCTGAGCAGTTCTTC. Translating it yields CAWARLAGGGPEQFF. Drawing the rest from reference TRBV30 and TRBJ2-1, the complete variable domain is SQTIHQWPATLVQPVGSPLSLECTVEGTSNPNLYWYRQAAGRGLQLLFYSVGIGQISSEVPQNLSASRPQDRQFILSSKKLLLSDSGFYLCAWARLAGGGPEQFFGPGTRLTVL.

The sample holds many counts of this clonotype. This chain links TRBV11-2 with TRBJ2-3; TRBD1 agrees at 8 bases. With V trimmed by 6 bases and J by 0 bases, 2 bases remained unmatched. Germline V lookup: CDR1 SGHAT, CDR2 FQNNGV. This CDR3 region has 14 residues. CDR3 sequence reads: CASSGDRSTDTQYF. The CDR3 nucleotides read TGTGCCAGCAGTGGGGACAGGAGCACAGATACGCAGTATTTT.

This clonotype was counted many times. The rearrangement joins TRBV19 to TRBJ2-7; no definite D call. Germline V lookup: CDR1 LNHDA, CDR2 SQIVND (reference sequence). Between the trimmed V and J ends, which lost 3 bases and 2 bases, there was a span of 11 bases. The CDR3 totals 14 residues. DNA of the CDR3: TGTGCCAGTAGTATCGGGCAGCTACCCTACGAGCAGTACTTC. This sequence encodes CASSIGQLPYEQYF.

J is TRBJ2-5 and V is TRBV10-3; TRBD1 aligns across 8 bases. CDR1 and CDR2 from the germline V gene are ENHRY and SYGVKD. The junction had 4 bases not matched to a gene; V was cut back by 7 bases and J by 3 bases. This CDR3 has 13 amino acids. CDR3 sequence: CAINKDREETQYF. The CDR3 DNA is TGTGCCATCAATAAGGACAGGGAAGAGACCCAGTACTTC.

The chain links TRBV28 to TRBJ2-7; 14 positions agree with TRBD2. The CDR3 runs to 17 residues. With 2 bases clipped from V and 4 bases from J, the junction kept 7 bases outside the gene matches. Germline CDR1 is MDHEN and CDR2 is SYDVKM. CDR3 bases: TGTGCCAGCAGTTTAGAGGGACTAGCGGGAGCCCGTTACGAGCAGTACTTC. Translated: CASSLEGLAGARYEQYF.

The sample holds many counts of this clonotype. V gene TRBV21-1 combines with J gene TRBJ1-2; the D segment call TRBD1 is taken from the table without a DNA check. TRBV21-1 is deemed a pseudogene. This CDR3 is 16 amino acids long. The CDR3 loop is CASSKMGAQGNYGYTF. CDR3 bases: TGTGCCAGCAGCAAGATGGGGGCTCAAGGGAACTATGGCTACACCTTC.

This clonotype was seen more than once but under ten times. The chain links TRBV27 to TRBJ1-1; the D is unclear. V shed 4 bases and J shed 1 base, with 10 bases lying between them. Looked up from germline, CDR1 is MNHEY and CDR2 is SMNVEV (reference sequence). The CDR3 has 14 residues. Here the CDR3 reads CASSSLTRNTEAFF. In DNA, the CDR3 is TGTGCCAGCAGTTCCTTAACACGGAACACTGAAGCTTTCTTT.

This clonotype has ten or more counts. The CDR3 DNA reads as TGCGCCAGCAGCCAAGGACCCAGGAACACCGGGGAGCTGTTTTTT. Residues: CASSQGPRNTGELFF. V gene TRBV4-1 combines with J gene TRBJ2-2; D uncertain. This CDR3 is 15 amino acids long. In germline, CDR1 is MGHRA, CDR2 YSYEKL. Trimming shortened V by 1 base and J by 1 base, and 7 bases separated the two germline ends.

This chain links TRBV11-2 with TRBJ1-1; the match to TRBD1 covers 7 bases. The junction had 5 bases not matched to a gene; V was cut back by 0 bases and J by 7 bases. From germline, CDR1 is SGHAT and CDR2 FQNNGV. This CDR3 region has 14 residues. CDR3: CASSLDPGQYEAFF. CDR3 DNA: TGTGCCAGCAGCTTAGACCCGGGACAGTATGAAGCTTTCTTT.

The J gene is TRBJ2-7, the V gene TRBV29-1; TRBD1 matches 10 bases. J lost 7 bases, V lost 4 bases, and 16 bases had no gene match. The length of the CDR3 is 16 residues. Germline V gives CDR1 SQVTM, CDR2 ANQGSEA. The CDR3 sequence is CSVVGAGTGELREQYF. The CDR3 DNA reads TGCAGCGTTGTCGGGGCTGGGACAGGGGAATTGCGGGAGCAGTACTTC.

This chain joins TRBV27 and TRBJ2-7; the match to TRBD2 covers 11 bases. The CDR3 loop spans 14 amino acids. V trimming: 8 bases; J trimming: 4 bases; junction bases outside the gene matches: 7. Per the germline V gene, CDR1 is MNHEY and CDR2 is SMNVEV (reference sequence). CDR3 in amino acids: CASGRSGRAYEQYF. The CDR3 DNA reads TGTGCCAGCGGCCGTAGCGGGAGGGCATACGAGCAGTACTTC.

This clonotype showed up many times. DNA for the CDR3: TGCAGTGCTAGAGATAAAACGATTACCTACGAGCAGTACTTC. Translated, it gives CSARDKTITYEQYF. The chain has TRBV20-1 and TRBJ2-7; D unclear. V was cut by 0 bases and J by 2 bases, with 11 bases left in between. Germline V gives CDR1 DFQATT, CDR2 SNEGSKA (reference sequence). The CDR3 is 14 amino acids.

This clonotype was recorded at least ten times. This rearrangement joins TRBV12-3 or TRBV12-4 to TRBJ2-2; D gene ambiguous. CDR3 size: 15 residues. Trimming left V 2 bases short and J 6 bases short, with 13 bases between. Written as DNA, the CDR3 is TGTGCCAGCAGTTTATCCGCTCTACACGCCGGGGAGCTGTTTTTT. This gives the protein CASSLSALHAGELFF.

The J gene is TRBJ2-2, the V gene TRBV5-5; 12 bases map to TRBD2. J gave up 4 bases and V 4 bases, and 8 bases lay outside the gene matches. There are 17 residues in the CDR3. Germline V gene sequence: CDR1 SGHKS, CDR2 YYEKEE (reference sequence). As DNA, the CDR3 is TGTGCCAGCAGCGTTCCGACTAGCGGGAGAGGCACCGGGGAGCTGTTTTTT. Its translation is CASSVPTSGRGTGELFF.

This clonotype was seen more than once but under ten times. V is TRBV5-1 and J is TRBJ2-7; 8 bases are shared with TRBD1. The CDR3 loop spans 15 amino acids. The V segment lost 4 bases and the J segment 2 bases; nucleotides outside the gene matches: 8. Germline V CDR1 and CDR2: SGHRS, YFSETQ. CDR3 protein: CASSASGGQTYEQYF. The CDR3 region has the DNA TGCGCCAGCAGCGCATCAGGGGGCCAAACCTACGAGCAGTACTTC. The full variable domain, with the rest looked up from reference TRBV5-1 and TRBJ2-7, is KAGVTQTPRYLIKTRGQQVTLSCSPISGHRSVSWYQQTPGQGLQFLFEYFSETQRNKGNFPGRFSGRQFSNSRSEMNVSTLELGDSALYLCASSASGGQTYEQYFGPGTRLTVT.

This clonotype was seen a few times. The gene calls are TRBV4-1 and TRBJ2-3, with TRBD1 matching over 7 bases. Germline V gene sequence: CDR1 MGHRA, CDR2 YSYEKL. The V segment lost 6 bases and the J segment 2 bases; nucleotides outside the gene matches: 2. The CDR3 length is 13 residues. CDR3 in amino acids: CASSTGATDTQYF. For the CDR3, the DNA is TGCGCCAGCAGTACAGGGGCCACAGATACGCAGTATTTT.

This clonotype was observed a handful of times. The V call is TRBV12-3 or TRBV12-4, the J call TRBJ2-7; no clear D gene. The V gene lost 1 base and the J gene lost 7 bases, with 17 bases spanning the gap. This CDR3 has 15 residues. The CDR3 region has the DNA TGTGCCAGCAGTTTAGGGATTTTTAGGGCCGAGGAGCAGTACTTC. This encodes CASSLGIFRAEEQYF.